These 2 T cell receptor beta chains originate from one sample sequenced in a study of blood T cell repertoires in COVID-19. Repertoires were generated with immunoSEQ multiplex PCR, while TCRdb's copy carries only in-frame clones and drops some. The sample holds roughly 220,000 clones, approximately 86% seen once. The sequenced sample was PBMCs or T cells enriched from blood (not recorded which). The receptors were sampled from a woman aged 40 to 50 with acute COVID-19.

The chain employs TRBV29-1 and TRBJ2-2, with 12 bases aligning to TRBD2. CDR1 and CDR2 from the germline V gene are SQVTM and ANQGSEA. V dropped 2 bases and J dropped 5; count of bases not matched to a gene: 9. This CDR3 has 17 residues. The CDR3 DNA reads as TGCAGCGTTGAATTTGCTAGCGGGAGGGCCATAACCGGGGAGCTGTTTTTT. This gives the protein CSVEFASGRAITGELFF.

This sequence joins TRBV18 and TRBJ2-6, with TRBD1 identical over 9 bases. CDR1 and CDR2 (germline): KGHSH, LQKENI. CDR3 length equals 19 residues. Germline trimming cut 2 bases from V and 2 bases from J; bases unmatched to any gene: 10. CDR3 residues: CASSPVLQGARPGANVLTF. The DNA of the CDR3 is TGTGCCAGCTCACCAGTACTACAGGGGGCTAGGCCTGGGGCCAACGTCCTGACTTTC.